The 15 T cell receptor beta chains reported below all come from one sample, sequenced in a study of blood T cell repertoires in COVID-19. Here immunoSEQ multiplex PCR was the method, and the copy in TCRdb shows in-frame clones only, minus some. Of more than 250,000 clones listed, over 70% are singletons. Sequencing was performed on peripheral blood. The receptors come from a human donor in a cohort sampled during active COVID-19.

This chain uses TRBV4-2 with TRBJ2-2; D is possibly TRBD2 (6 bases). V was cut by 0 bases and J by 5 bases, with 13 bases left in between. Germline-derived CDR1 and CDR2 are LGHNA and YNFKEQ. The CDR3 loop spans 16 amino acids. The CDR3 protein is CASSQDGGGWTGELFF. Here the CDR3 DNA reads TGTGCCAGCAGCCAAGACGGGGGAGGATGGACCGGGGAGCTGTTTTTT.

This chain links TRBV9 with TRBJ2-5, with a tentative D call TRBD1 (5 bases). Germline V gene lookup returns CDR1 SGDLS and CDR2 YYNGEE. This CDR3 has 15 amino acids. With 1 base removed from V and 0 bases from J, the gap between germline ends came to 10 bases. The CDR3 here is CASSVMGLDQETQYF. The CDR3 DNA sequence: TGTGCCAGCAGCGTAATGGGGCTAGACCAAGAGACCCAGTACTTC.

This clone was counted once. J is TRBJ2-5 and V is TRBV7-2, with 8 nucleotides matching TRBD2. In germline, CDR1 is SGHTA, CDR2 FQGNSA. The CDR3 sequence is 16 residues long. V dropped 2 bases and J dropped 2; count of bases not matched to a gene: 7. The CDR3 here is CASSLTRLASQETQYF. The CDR3 coding sequence is TGTGCCAGCAGCTTAACCCGACTAGCGTCACAAGAGACCCAGTACTTC. Full variable domain (outside the CDR3, taken from reference TRBV7-2 and TRBJ2-5): GAGVSQSPSNKVTEKGKDVELRCDPISGHTALYWYRQSLGQGLEFLIYFQGNSAPDKSGLPSDRFSAERTGGSVSTLTIQRTQQEDSAVYLCASSLTRLASQETQYFGPGTRLLVL.

The chain recombines TRBV7-6 with TRBJ2-2; 9 nucleotides agree with TRBD1. Germline V CDR1 and CDR2: SGHVS, FNYEAQ. The V segment lost 5 bases and the J segment 3 bases; nucleotides outside the gene matches: 7. This CDR3 spans 16 amino acids. The CDR3 nucleotides read TGTGCCAGCAGCCAGGGAGGGACAGGGTACACCGGGGAGCTGTTTTTT. Its protein product is CASSQGGTGYTGELFF.

The chain carries TRBV7-6 and TRBJ2-7; D is undetermined. The CDR3 has 16 amino acids. Looked up from germline, CDR1 is SGHVS and CDR2 is FNYEAQ. Trimming left V 1 base short and J 3 bases short, with 16 bases between. CDR3 DNA: TGTGCCAGCAGCTTAGAGCCCCCCAGCGCCAGCTACGAGCAGTACTTC. Translating it yields CASSLEPPSASYEQYF.

The count of this clone is one. The gene calls are TRBV6-2 or TRBV6-3 and TRBJ2-7; 7 bases match TRBD2. Trimming at V came to 2 bases and at J to 2 bases, leaving 9 bases not matched to a gene. There are 16 residues in the CDR3. Germline loops: CDR1 MNHEY, CDR2 SVGEGT. This CDR3 reads CASSYPWGTITYEQYF. The CDR3 DNA sequence: TGTGCCAGCAGTTACCCATGGGGGACTATCACCTACGAGCAGTACTTC.

The chain's CDR3 is CASSLVAGARAEAFF. In DNA, the CDR3 is TGTGCCAGCAGCTTAGTTGCAGGGGCTCGCGCTGAAGCTTTCTTT. The chain links TRBV7-2 to TRBJ1-1; TRBD1 might be the D (6 bases). The germline gives CDR1 SGHTA, CDR2 FQGNSA. The germline V and J ends were trimmed by 1 base and 6 bases, with 15 bases remaining between them. The CDR3 extends over 15 amino acids.

CDR3 nucleotide sequence: TGCGCCAGCAGCTTGGTCGCTAGCGGGAGAATGGGGGAGCAGTTCTTC. Translated: CASSLVASGRMGEQFF. The rearrangement links TRBV5-1 to TRBJ2-1, with 10 bases fitting TRBD2. The germline V gene encodes CDR1 SGHRS and CDR2 YFSETQ. The CDR3 length is 16 residues. The ends lost 0 bases at V and 10 bases at J; junction bases unmatched: 10.

The rearrangement uses TRBV2 and TRBJ2-5; 7 bases align to TRBD1. CDR3 size: 13 residues. Germline CDR1 reads SNHLY; CDR2 reads FYNNEI. Germline trimming cut 7 bases from V and 3 bases from J; bases unmatched to any gene: 5. The CDR3 region has the DNA TGTGCCAGCATGTCGGGGACAGAAGAGACCCAGTACTTC. It is translated as CASMSGTEETQYF.

Note on this clone: A junction end diverges from the germline sequence, so it may reflect a read error. The chain couples TRBV19 to TRBJ2-5, with 11 positions matching TRBD1. The CDR3 is 13 residues long. Germline loops: CDR1 LNHDA, CDR2 SQIVND (reference sequence). The CDR3 sequence: CASSSYGDRGIHF. The CDR3 DNA reads TGTGCCAGTAGTTCCTACGGGGACAGGGGGATCCACTTC.

The chain is built from TRBV5-1 and TRBJ2-6; 9 nucleotides agree with TRBD1. The CDR3 is made up of 18 amino acids. Germline V gives CDR1 SGHRS, CDR2 YFSETQ. The V segment lost 2 bases and the J segment 0 bases; nucleotides outside the gene matches: 6. The CDR3 loop reads CASSFDGQGSSGANVLTF. As DNA, the CDR3 is TGCGCCAGCAGCTTCGACGGACAGGGGAGCTCTGGGGCCAACGTCCTGACTTTC.

This clone was seen more than once but under ten times. This chain links TRBV7-2 with TRBJ2-1; TRBD1 matches 7 bases. V gave up 6 bases and J gave up 3 bases; unmatched junction bases: 8. This CDR3 has 15 residues. Germline assignment: CDR1 SGHTA and CDR2 FQGNSA. CDR3 bases: TGTGCCAGCAGGTCGGGGCAGGGGGACTACAATGAGCAGTTCTTC. This gives the protein CASRSGQGDYNEQFF.

The genes are TRBV28 and TRBJ2-5; TRBD1 agrees at 8 bases. V dropped 4 bases and J dropped 7; count of bases not matched to a gene: 11. Germline CDR1 reads MDHEN; CDR2 reads SYDVKM. The CDR3 contains 15 residues. The chain's CDR3 is CASSSPAGGTWTQYF. As DNA, the CDR3 is TGTGCCAGCAGTTCCCCGGCAGGGGGCACATGGACCCAGTACTTC.

This clone is a singleton in its sample. The rearrangement joins TRBV5-1 to TRBJ2-5; 10 positions match TRBD1. The CDR3 has 14 residues. CDR1 and CDR2 (germline): SGHRS, YFSETQ. V gave up 4 bases and J gave up 4 bases; unmatched junction bases: 4. The CDR3 DNA follows: TGCGCCAGCAGCAAGGGACAGGGGAGAGAGACCCAGTACTTC. Protein sequence: CASSKGQGRETQYF.

This clone was observed once. The genes are TRBV11-2 and TRBJ1-1, with D perhaps TRBD1 (6 bases). The ends were cut back, 3 bases at V and 6 bases at J, with 20 bases in the middle. The germline gives CDR1 SGHAT, CDR2 FQNNGV. The CDR3 covers 16 residues. The CDR3 DNA reads as TGTGCCAGCAGCTTTGAGCTAACAGGGCCGGGATCTGAAGCTTTCTTT. It translates to CASSFELTGPGSEAFF.